This TCR beta chain emerged from a study of regulatory T cells in long-lasting Graves disease. The sample holds many counts of this clonotype. Time point reported: newly diagnosed GD, antithyroid drugs for less than 3 months. Making the TCR library involved RNA that had been extracted from PBMCs. This CDR3 has 15 residues. Germline V lookup: CDR1 MNHNS, CDR2 SASEGT. V dropped 5 bases and J dropped 8 bases, with 21 bases sitting between them. Through Arm-PCR of CDR3 regions and iRepertoire HTBI primers, TCR beta libraries were built. One entry per CDR3 protein, called by TCRdb with MiXCR from the multiplex PCR reads. The sample has 300,000 to 400,000 distinct CDR3 sequences, around 15% seen once. The sample also formed part of further work on T cells in Graves' hyperthyroidism and ophthalmopathy.

This sample comprised peripheral blood mononuclear cells (PBMCs), obtained at new diagnosis, from a patient treated with antithyroid drugs. The chain combines TRBV6-1 with TRBJ1-1, with D maybe TRBD1 (6 bases). The sequence was obtained from a man aged 40-50 years with Graves disease. CDR3 residues: CASSHGGRTKGEAFF. The DNA for the CDR3 is TGTGCCAGCAGTCACGGGGGCCGAACTAAAGGAGAAGCTTTCTTT.